Each of the 25 T cell receptor beta chains below was sequenced from the same sample in a study of cytomegalovirus exposure and HLA in healthy donors. Both 60 Vbeta primers and 13 Jbeta primers went into the PCR. Measured with immunoSEQ multiplex PCR; TCRdb has only the in-frame clones, and not every one. This repertoire shows about 98,000 clones, 65% to 80% found once; its top ten account for roughly 8%. The sample comprised PBMCs. The receptors shown here come from a human donor in good health.

The V and J genes are TRBV19 and TRBJ2-5, with 7 bases lining up with TRBD2. Near its end, the DNA agrees better with TRBJ2-7, so the J call may be wrong. The germline V gene has CDR1 LNHDA and CDR2 SQIVND (reference sequence). This CDR3 region has 17 residues. CDR3 region: CASSIDHSSGTSYEQYF. The CDR3 DNA is TGTGCCAGTAGTATAGATCACTCTAGCGGTACTTCCTACGAGCAGTACTTC.

The rearrangement links TRBV5-1 to TRBJ1-2; 7 nucleotides match TRBD1. V lost 0 bases to trimming and J lost 6 bases; unmatched junction nucleotides: 8. From germline, CDR1 is SGHRS and CDR2 YFSETQ. The CDR3 contains 15 residues. The CDR3 DNA reads TGCGCCAGCAGCTTGGCTCACCCAGGGGGAGATGGCTACACCTTC. It specifies CASSLAHPGGDGYTF.

Remarks on this clone: Germline is not matched at one junction end, which may reflect a read error. The chain has TRBV2 and TRBJ2-5, with TRBD1 identical over 9 bases. The J call is doubtful: the DNA matches TRBJ2-7 better. CDR3 length: 13 amino acids. The V gene's germline CDR1 is SNHLY and CDR2 FYNNEI. Here the CDR3 DNA reads TGTGCCAGCAGCGAAGACAGGGGGGGCGAGCAGTACTTC. Translating it yields CASSEDRGGEQYF.

The rearrangement joins TRBV7-6 to TRBJ2-1; TRBD2 agrees at 13 bases. This CDR3 is built from 16 residues. The V gene end was trimmed by 5 bases and the J gene end by 4 bases; junction bases not matched to a gene: 5. Per the germline V gene, CDR1 is SGHVS and CDR2 is FNYEAQ. CDR3 sequence reads: CASSPGTSGIYNEQFF. Written as DNA, the CDR3 is TGTGCCAGCAGCCCAGGGACTAGCGGGATATACAATGAGCAGTTCTTC.

The chain joins TRBV19 to TRBJ2-2, with 7 bases matching TRBD1. The CDR3 length is 14 residues. The germline V gene has CDR1 LNHDA and CDR2 SQIVND (reference sequence). V trimming: 5 bases; J trimming: 7 bases; junction bases outside the gene matches: 7. The CDR3 is CASSLRQGVGELFF. As DNA, the CDR3 is TGTGCCAGTAGTCTCAGACAGGGAGTCGGGGAGCTGTTTTTT.

The rearrangement joins TRBV30 to TRBJ2-1, with TRBD2 as a possible D gene (5 bases). Trimming cost V 3 bases and J 9 bases, with 12 bases left between them. The CDR3 contains 12 residues. Germline V gene sequence: CDR1 GTSNPN, CDR2 SVGIG (reference sequence). CDR3 in amino acids: CAWRGLSAEQFF. DNA of the CDR3: TGTGCCTGGAGAGGCCTTAGCGCTGAGCAGTTCTTC.

V gene TRBV7-8 combines with J gene TRBJ2-7; 9 nucleotides agree with TRBD1. V lost 2 bases and J lost 5; bases outside the gene matches: 4. Germline loops: CDR1 SGHVS, CDR2 FQNEAQ. This CDR3 is built from 14 residues. In DNA form, the CDR3 reads TGTGCCAGCAGCTTACGGGACAGGGAACACGAGCAGTACTTC. It specifies CASSLRDREHEQYF.

In regard to this clone: The junction differs from germline at one of its ends, possibly a read error. The chain employs TRBV7-9 and TRBJ1-3, with a possible D match to TRBD1 (5 bases). The CDR3 is made up of 16 amino acids. Germline assignment: CDR1 SEHNR and CDR2 FQNEAQ (reference sequence). CDR3 amino acids: CSSSSRTRRYGNTIYF. The CDR3 coding sequence is TGTTCCAGCAGCTCAAGGACACGGCGATATGGAAACACCATATATTTT. The variable domain in full, with the rest retrieved from reference TRBV7-9 and TRBJ1-3, is DTGVSQNPRHKITKRGQNVTFRCDPISEHNRLYWYRQTLGQGPEFLTYFQNEAQLEKSRLLSDRFSAERPKGSFSTLEIQRTEQGDSAMYLCSSSSRTRRYGNTIYFGEGSWLTVV.

J is TRBJ1-4 and V is TRBV9; no clear D. The CDR3 is 14 amino acids. In germline, CDR1 is SGDLS, CDR2 YYNGEE. The V and J ends lost 1 base and 5 bases respectively, with 9 bases between them. The CDR3 sequence: CASSVSAVNEKLFF. As DNA, the CDR3 is TGTGCCAGCAGCGTATCAGCGGTGAATGAAAAACTGTTTTTT.

This chain links TRBV2 with TRBJ2-1, with 9 bases lining up with TRBD1. The V segment lost 7 bases and the J segment 4 bases; nucleotides outside the gene matches: 8. In germline, CDR1 is SNHLY, CDR2 FYNNEI. CDR3 length equals 15 residues. This chain's CDR3 is CASNEQGARYNEQFF. The CDR3 nucleotides read TGTGCCAGCAACGAACAGGGGGCAAGGTACAATGAGCAGTTCTTC.

The chain has TRBV7-9 and TRBJ2-2, with a weak D call TRBD1 (6 bases). Trimming removed 1 base from V and 6 bases from J, with 15 bases in between. Germline V gene lookup returns CDR1 SEHNR and CDR2 FQNEAQ (reference sequence). The CDR3 extends over 16 amino acids. The CDR3, as DNA: TGTGCCAGCAGCTTAGGTACAGGGATTATCGCCGGGGAGCTGTTTTTT. Its protein is CASSLGTGIIAGELFF. The full variable domain, in which reference TRBV7-9 and TRBJ2-2 provide the parts outside the CDR3, is DTGVSQNPRHKITKRGQNVTFRCDPISEHNRLYWYRQTLGQGPEFLTYFQNEAQLEKSRLLSDRFSAERPKGSFSTLEIQRTEQGDSAMYLCASSLGTGIIAGELFFGEGSRLTVL.

V and J are TRBV29-1 and TRBJ1-1; perhaps TRBD1 as D (5 bases). Germline V CDR1 and CDR2: SQVTM, ANQGSEA. The CDR3 sequence is 14 residues long. V lost 4 bases and J 3 bases, leaving 15 bases between the germline ends. For the CDR3, the DNA is TGCAGCGTTGCGCGCCGGACAAAGGACACTGAAGCTTTCTTT. Its protein is CSVARRTKDTEAFF.

This clone has a handful of counts. The J gene is TRBJ1-1, the V gene TRBV29-1; D might be TRBD1 (5 bases). Germline V CDR1 and CDR2: SQVTM, ANQGSEA. This CDR3 comprises 12 residues. Trimming stripped 5 bases from V and 3 bases from J, with 10 bases between. The CDR3 region has the DNA TGCAGCGTTCACAGGAGACACACTGAAGCTTTCTTT. It translates to CSVHRRHTEAFF.

The V call is TRBV29-1, the J call TRBJ2-4, with D perhaps matching TRBD2 (5 bases). Trimming stripped 0 bases from V and 6 bases from J, with 9 bases between. The CDR3 extends over 13 amino acids. Germline-derived CDR1 and CDR2 are SQVTM and ANQGSEA. The CDR3 protein is CSVEDPGRNIQYF. In DNA, the CDR3 is TGCAGCGTTGAAGATCCGGGGAGAAACATTCAGTACTTC.

The gene calls are TRBV7-8 and TRBJ2-4; 9 nucleotides match TRBD2. Unmatched junction bases numbered 4, after V lost 5 bases and J lost 2 bases. Germline V gene data show CDR1 as SGHVS and CDR2 as FQNEAQ. The CDR3 consists of 15 residues. CDR3 in amino acids: CASSQGLASKNIQYF. The CDR3 DNA follows: TGTGCCAGCAGCCAGGGACTAGCATCCAAAAACATTCAGTACTTC. The whole variable domain, remainder taken from reference TRBV7-8 and TRBJ2-4, is GAGVSQSPRYKVAKRGQDVALRCDPISGHVSLFWYQQALGQGPEFLTYFQNEAQLDKSGLPSDRFFAERPEGSVSTLKIQRTQQEDSAVYLCASSQGLASKNIQYFGAGTRLSVL.

This chain connects TRBV7-8 to TRBJ2-7, with 11 bases that match TRBD1. The ends lost 5 bases at V and 7 bases at J; junction bases unmatched: 10. This CDR3 comprises 15 residues. CDR1 is SGHVS and CDR2 is FQNEAQ in the germline V gene. CDR3 loop: CASSHGTGGIWEQYF. CDR3 DNA: TGTGCCAGCAGCCACGGGACAGGGGGGATTTGGGAGCAGTACTTC.

The chain employs TRBV19 and TRBJ2-3; D not resolved. This CDR3 contains 13 residues. Germline V gives CDR1 LNHDA, CDR2 SQIVND (reference sequence). Trimming removed 4 bases from V and 2 bases from J, with 7 bases in between. CDR3 nucleotides: TGTGCCAGTAGTACATCCAACACAGATACGCAGTATTTT. Residues: CASSTSNTDTQYF.

The chain joins TRBV7-2 to TRBJ2-1; 11 bases map to TRBD2. Trimming at V came to 4 bases and at J to 15 bases, leaving 11 bases not matched to a gene. Germline CDR1 reads SGHTA; CDR2 reads FQGNSA. This CDR3 region has 14 residues. The CDR3 sequence is CASSSGTSGPIGFF. The CDR3 DNA reads as TGTGCCAGCAGCTCCGGGACTAGCGGTCCTATCGGGTTCTTC.

The gene calls are TRBV6-6 and TRBJ1-2; TRBD1 matches at 7 bases. V lost 0 bases to trimming and J lost 8 bases; unmatched junction nucleotides: 6. CDR3 length equals 14 residues. Per germline, CDR1 MNHNY and CDR2 SVGAGI (reference sequence). CDR3 sequence reads: CASSYSVNRGGYTF. The CDR3, as DNA: TGTGCCAGCAGTTACTCGGTTAACAGGGGAGGCTACACCTTC.

This sequence joins TRBV7-9 and TRBJ2-5, with no clear D. Trimming removed 5 bases at V and 2 bases at J, with 15 bases between. The length of the CDR3 is 15 residues. The germline gives CDR1 SEHNR, CDR2 FQNEAQ (reference sequence). The CDR3 DNA sequence: TGTGCCAGCAGCCTAAAGGTTGGCAGGCAAGAGACCCAGTACTTC. Protein product: CASSLKVGRQETQYF.

The chain combines TRBV4-2 with TRBJ2-2; 11 bases agree with TRBD2. The germline V gene has CDR1 LGHNA and CDR2 YNFKEQ. This CDR3 has 20 amino acids. The V segment lost 0 bases and the J segment 2 bases; nucleotides outside the gene matches: 11. CDR3 sequence: CASSQDLLAGGRFNTGELFF. The CDR3, as DNA: TGTGCCAGCAGCCAAGATTTGCTAGCGGGGGGACGATTTAACACCGGGGAGCTGTTTTTT.

V is TRBV19 and J is TRBJ1-2; TRBD1 might be the D (6 bases). Trimming shortened V by 6 bases and J by 3 bases, and 14 bases separated the two germline ends. In germline, CDR1 is LNHDA, CDR2 SQIVND (reference sequence). CDR3 size: 14 residues. For the CDR3, the DNA is TGTGCCAGTAGCCTGACAGGTGGGGACTATGGCTACACCTTC. Encoded protein: CASSLTGGDYGYTF.

The chain is built from TRBV4-3 and TRBJ2-5, with TRBD1 identical over 8 bases. This CDR3 contains 12 residues. CDR1 and CDR2 from the germline V gene are LGHNA and YSLEER. Trimming took 10 bases from V and 2 from J; bases not matched to a gene: 3. CDR3: CAIRQGQETQYF. The CDR3 DNA sequence: TGCGCCATCCGACAGGGGCAAGAGACCCAGTACTTC.

J is TRBJ1-5 and V is TRBV4-1; 9 bases align to TRBD1. V trimming: 0 bases; J trimming: 5 bases; junction bases outside the gene matches: 8. CDR1 and CDR2 from the germline V gene are MGHRA and YSYEKL. CDR3 size: 17 residues. CDR3 residues: CASSQDSRDRAHQPQHF. CDR3 DNA: TGCGCCAGCAGCCAAGACTCAAGGGACAGGGCCCATCAGCCCCAGCATTTT.

The chain is built from TRBV12-5 and TRBJ2-5; D uncertain. The end of the DNA fits TRBJ2-7 better, so the J call may be wrong. The CDR3 spans 12 residues. CDR1 LGHNT and CDR2 FRNRAP come from the germline V gene. The DNA for the CDR3 is TGTGCTAGTGGTTTGGTAGACTACGAGCAGTACTTC. It encodes CASGLVDYEQYF.